Presented here are 21 T cell receptor beta chains from one specimen sequenced in a study of blood T cells in healthy people across ages. A second PCR of about 7 to 12 cycles used a sample-barcoded 5' primer and a J-beta primer mix. TCRdb re-analysed the 5' RACE reads in MiXCR, keeping a single row per CDR3 protein. The table includes 1.5 million to 2 million distinct CDR3 sequences, about 49% detected once. Sequencing was carried out using blood. The receptor source for this set is a middle-aged woman in good health.

CDR3 amino acids: CASSFNEERTEAFF. In DNA, the CDR3 is TGTGCCAGCAGCTTTAATGAGGAGAGGACTGAAGCTTTCTTT. The chain combines TRBV7-9 with TRBJ1-1; no reliable D call. The CDR3 loop spans 14 amino acids. Trimming pared 3 bases from V and 5 bases from J, leaving 13 bases between. The germline V gene encodes CDR1 SEHNR and CDR2 FQNEAQ (reference sequence).

The rearrangement joins TRBV3-1 to TRBJ1-2; TRBD1 might be the D (5 bases). Germline V gene lookup returns CDR1 LGHDT and CDR2 YNNKEL (reference sequence). Trimming cost V 1 base and J 6 bases, with 15 bases left between them. The CDR3 covers 15 residues. This CDR3 is CASSQVGDRRDGYTF. Written as DNA, the CDR3 is TGTGCCAGCAGCCAAGTAGGAGACAGAAGAGATGGCTACACCTTC.

Only a few counts were recorded for this clonotype. The CDR3 is CASSYSNGLAYNEQFF. CDR3 bases: TGTGCCAGCAGTTACTCCAACGGTCTTGCCTACAATGAGCAGTTCTTC. The chain has TRBV6-5 and TRBJ2-1; D unresolved. There are 16 residues in the CDR3. The V and J ends lost 0 bases and 2 bases respectively, with 11 bases between them. The germline CDR1 and CDR2 sequences are MNHEY and SVGAGI.

As regards this clonotype: Sequence at one end of the junction differs from germline and may be a read error. The V gene is TRBV27, the J gene TRBJ1-2, with 8 nucleotides matching TRBD1. Germline V gives CDR1 MNHEY, CDR2 SMNVEV (reference sequence). The CDR3 has 15 amino acids. The CDR3 loop reads CASSLRTGRNYGHTF. The DNA of the CDR3 is TGTGCCAGTAGTTTACGGACAGGGCGTAACTATGGCCACACCTTC.

This chain links TRBV19 with TRBJ2-1; no firm D call. Germline V lookup: CDR1 LNHDA, CDR2 SQIVND (reference sequence). Between the trimmed V and J ends, which lost 6 bases and 0 bases, there was a span of 12 bases. The CDR3 contains 15 residues. For the CDR3, the DNA is TGTGCCAGTAGAGGCACTGGAGCCTCCTACAATGAGCAGTTCTTC. This codes for CASRGTGASYNEQFF.

The table lists this clonotype with a few counts. The chain uses TRBV6-5 and TRBJ1-2; D remains ambiguous. V was trimmed by 6 bases and J by 8 bases, leaving 13 bases between them. Germline CDR1 MNHEY, CDR2 SVGAGI. This CDR3 contains 12 residues. CDR3 in amino acids: CASRPARRGYTF. In DNA, the CDR3 is TGTGCCAGCAGACCGGCCCGGCGGGGCTACACCTTC.

In this sample, this clonotype turned up a few times. The chain recombines TRBV20-1 with TRBJ2-7, with D tentatively TRBD1 or TRBD2 (6 bases each). CDR1 is DFQATT, CDR2 SNEGSKA, per germline (reference sequence). This CDR3 spans 14 amino acids. The germline V and J ends were trimmed by 3 bases and 7 bases, with 19 bases remaining between them. The CDR3, as DNA: TGCAGTGCTAGGAAGGGGGGACGCCCTTTTGAGCAGTACTTC. Translated: CSARKGGRPFEQYF.

This clonotype came up a few times. The chain couples TRBV27 to TRBJ2-1, with 8 bases aligning to TRBD2. CDR3 length: 16 residues. CDR1 is MNHEY and CDR2 is SMNVEV in the germline V gene (reference sequence). V was clipped by 4 bases and J by 7 bases; unmatched bases: 12. In DNA form, the CDR3 reads TGTGCCAGCAGTTCCCCCACTGCGGGGGGCCCTAATGAGCAGTTCTTC. Its translation is CASSSPTAGGPNEQFF.

In this sample, this clonotype turned up a few times. The genes are TRBV5-1 and TRBJ2-5; D might be TRBD2 (5 bases). The CDR3 covers 17 residues. V was trimmed by 3 bases and J by 2 bases, leaving 20 bases between them. In germline, CDR1 is SGHRS, CDR2 YFSETQ. In DNA form, the CDR3 reads TGCGCCAGCAGCTCCAAGGGTAGCGCCTACCAACAAGAGACCCAGTACTTC. It codes for CASSSKGSAYQQETQYF.

This chain joins TRBV9 and TRBJ1-2; 10 positions match TRBD1. Trimming cost V 3 bases and J 4 bases; bases outside gene matches: 9. The CDR3 has 16 residues. The germline CDR1 and CDR2 sequences are SGDLS and YYNGEE. CDR3 residues: CASSGTGTGVFYGYTF. DNA of the CDR3: TGTGCCAGCAGCGGGACCGGGACAGGGGTCTTCTATGGCTACACCTTC.

Here the CDR3 reads CASSLGGANIQYF. The CDR3 DNA reads TGCGCCAGCAGCCTCGGGGGGGCGAACATTCAGTACTTC. The gene calls are TRBV4-1 and TRBJ2-4; 8 bases match TRBD2. CDR3 length: 13 amino acids. V was clipped by 4 bases and J by 7 bases; unmatched bases: 3. Germline V gene lookup returns CDR1 MGHRA and CDR2 YSYEKL.

The chain couples TRBV10-3 to TRBJ2-4, with TRBD2 matching over 8 bases. The J call may be wrong; the DNA end is better matched by TRBJ2-5. Germline-derived CDR1 and CDR2 are ENHRY and SYGVKD. CDR3 length: 16 amino acids. The CDR3 region is CAISESVSGTQETQYF. The CDR3 coding sequence is TGTGCCATCAGTGAGTCGGTTAGCGGGACACAAGAGACCCAGTACTTC.

The chain couples TRBV14 to TRBJ2-5; D might be TRBD1 or TRBD2, each matching 5 bases. From germline, CDR1 is SGHDN and CDR2 FVKESK. Trimming removed 1 base from V and 1 base from J, with 13 bases in between. There are 16 residues in the CDR3. The DNA of the CDR3 is TGTGCCAGCAGCCAAGTCCAGGGAGTGGGCCAAGAGACCCAGTACTTC. This sequence encodes CASSQVQGVGQETQYF.

This chain links TRBV20-1 with TRBJ2-1, with D maybe TRBD2 (6 bases). V lost 5 bases to trimming and J lost 6 bases, with 8 bases between them. This CDR3 contains 11 residues. Looked up from germline, CDR1 is DFQATT and CDR2 is SNEGSKA (reference sequence). CDR3 sequence (DNA): TGCAGTGCTGAGCGGGTCAATGAGCAGTTCTTC. This translates into CSAERVNEQFF.

Only a few counts were recorded for this clonotype. V and J are TRBV2 and TRBJ1-5; perhaps TRBD1 as D (5 bases). CDR3 size: 14 residues. V was shortened by 6 bases and J by 7 bases, with 16 bases between the two germline ends. Germline assignment: CDR1 SNHLY and CDR2 FYNNEI. The CDR3 reads CASRGERGWQPQHF. The DNA of the CDR3 is TGTGCCAGCAGGGGGGAAAGGGGTTGGCAGCCCCAGCATTTT.

V is TRBV7-2 and J is TRBJ1-2; the match to TRBD1 covers 8 bases. CDR1 is SGHTA, CDR2 FQGNSA, per germline. The CDR3 totals 12 residues. V was pared by 4 bases and J by 13 bases, with 8 bases of the junction left unmatched. CDR3: CASSSRTGSGTF. The CDR3 bases are TGTGCCAGCAGCTCCAGGACAGGGAGCGGCACCTTC.

This clonotype was seen only once. The V call is TRBV7-8, the J call TRBJ2-5, with 13 bases that match TRBD2. The J call is doubtful: the DNA matches TRBJ2-7 better. The V gene's germline CDR1 is SGHVS and CDR2 FQNEAQ. The CDR3 runs 14 residues. The CDR3 DNA reads as TGTGCCAGCAGCAGCAGACTAGCGGGGGGCGAGCAGTACTTC. Translating it yields CASSSRLAGGEQYF.

The genes are TRBV29-1 and TRBJ2-5; TRBD1 aligns across 9 bases. J lost 5 bases, V lost 3 bases, and 4 bases had no gene match. The germline gives CDR1 SQVTM, CDR2 ANQGSEA. The CDR3 totals 13 residues. The CDR3 coding sequence is TGCAGCGTTGACGGGACAGGGTGGGAGACCCAGTACTTC. This sequence encodes CSVDGTGWETQYF. The full variable domain, rest sourced from reference TRBV29-1 and TRBJ2-5, is SAVISQKPSRDICQRGTSLTIQCQVDSQVTMMFWYRQQPGQSLTLIATANQGSEATYESGFVIDKFPISRPNLTFSTLTVSNMSPEDSSIYLCSVDGTGWETQYFGPGTRLLVL.

V gene TRBV7-2 combines with J gene TRBJ2-4, with a possible D match to TRBD2 (5 bases). This CDR3 has 12 residues. Looked up from germline, CDR1 is SGHTA and CDR2 is FQGNSA. V was trimmed by 1 base and J by 10 bases, leaving 8 bases between them. The CDR3 loop reads CASSLVAGIQYF. The DNA for the CDR3 is TGTGCCAGCAGCTTAGTTGCGGGTATTCAGTACTTC.

This clonotype was detected only a few times. This sequence joins TRBV20-1 and TRBJ2-3; the D gene is possibly TRBD1 (6 bases). CDR3 size: 14 residues. Per germline, CDR1 DFQATT and CDR2 SNEGSKA (reference sequence). Trimming took off 0 bases at V and 3 bases at J, with 10 bases between the two ends. The CDR3 DNA sequence: TGCAGTGCTAGAGATCCAGGGGCAACAGATACGCAGTATTTT. Its protein product is CSARDPGATDTQYF.

A single count supports this clonotype. V and J are TRBV7-2 and TRBJ2-4, with TRBD1 matching 8 bases. The DNA end is more similar to TRBJ2-5, so the J call may be wrong. The germline CDR1 and CDR2 sequences are SGHTA and FQGNSA. CDR3 size: 15 residues. The CDR3 reads CASSYGQGEGKTQYF. DNA for the CDR3: TGTGCCAGCAGCTACGGACAGGGTGAGGGCAAGACCCAGTACTTC.